This T cell receptor beta chain derives from a study of blood T cell repertoires in COVID-19. Background on the study: Whether acute or convalescent, the COVID-19 samples came from the United States, Italy and Spain. PBMCs, B-cell-depleted T cells, or T cells provided the cDNA or gDNA that made up the material.

The CDR3 contains 15 residues. V was clipped by 1 base and J by 5 bases, with 11 bases between them. Germline V gives CDR1 SGHAT, CDR2 FQNNGV. Per the original data handling: Estimation of nucleated cell counts relied on the amplification of reference gene primers. Method: immunoSEQ multiplex PCR; TCRdb's copy keeps in-frame clones and lacks some. V and J calls plus clone size are reproduced from that table; the DNA served to infer D and trimming. The data show some 210,000 clones, almost 85% seen once. The receptor was derived from a woman between 45 and 60 years old with active or convalescent COVID-19. The sequencing sample was made of peripheral blood. The rearrangement links TRBV11-2 to TRBJ2-2; tentative D call: TRBD1 (6 bases). The CDR3 protein is CASSLAGQSTGELFF. Written as DNA, the CDR3 is TGTGCCAGCAGCTTAGCAGGACAGTCGACCGGGGAGCTGTTTTTT.